This is a list of T cell receptor beta chains from one sample in a study of T-cell memory formation after mild COVID-19. TCRdb redid the calling of the 5' RACE reads with MiXCR, one entry per CDR3 protein. The data show 200,000 to 250,000 distinct CDR3 sequences, approximately 15% seen once. Sequencing was done on a sample of PBMCs or a T cell subset sorted from them (not recorded which). The receptors were sampled from an adult woman who had mild COVID-19 (a few samples of this study predate the infection). Cell type and time point are not known. CDR3s include the opening cysteine and the closing phenylalanine or tryptophan. D genes are given only for firm matches. The size entry is marked missing in some rows and otherwise reads once, few, many or a size class.

clone size	V gene	D gene	J gene	CDR3 DNA	CDR3 protein
NA	TRBV28	TRBD1	TRBJ1-3	TGTGCCAGCAGTCAAACCGGGACAGGGTCAGGGACCATATATTTT	CASSQTGTGSGTIYF
NA	TRBV20-1	NA	TRBJ2-1	TGCAGTGCTAGAGATCTAATTGGGGGGAGGAGCTCCTACAATGAGCAGTTCTTC	CSARDLIGGRSSYNEQFF
few	TRBV25-1	NA	TRBJ1-2	TGTGCCAGTTCGACAGGCACCATCTATGGCTACACCTTC	CASSTGTIYGYTF
many	TRBV5-4	NA	TRBJ2-7	TGTGCCAGCAGCTTGGACCTTTACGAGCAGTACTTC	CASSLDLYEQYF
NA	TRBV9	NA	TRBJ2-3	TGTGCCAGCAGCGTAGGGGACCTTGGTACTAACAGATACGCAGTATTT	CASSVGDLGTNRYAVF
NA	TRBV6-5	TRBD1	TRBJ1-6	TGTGCCAGCAGGGACAGGATTAATTCACCCCTCCACTTT	CASRDRINSPLHF
many	TRBV6-2/TRBV6-3	TRBD1	TRBJ2-2	TGTGCCAGCAGGTTGACAGGGGTGGACACCGGGGAGCTGTTTTTT	CASRLTGVDTGELFF
few	TRBV12-3/TRBV12-4	TRBD2	TRBJ2-7	TGTGCCAGCAGACATCTAGCGGCAGAAGGAGAAAAGCAGTACTTC	CASRHLAAEGEKQYF
many	TRBV5-1	TRBD1	TRBJ1-2	TGCGCCAGCAGCTCCAACCTCGGACAGGCATTCGACTACACCTTC	CASSSNLGQAFDYTF
NA	TRBV6-2/TRBV6-3	NA	TRBJ1-2	TGTGCCAGCAGTTATGGGCAGGGGCATGCAGCTGGCTACACCTTC	CASSYGQGHAAGYTF
many	TRBV7-2	NA	TRBJ2-3	TGTGCCAGCAGCTCCGGGATCAACCCTAGCACAGATACGCAGTATTTT	CASSSGINPSTDTQYF
many	TRBV12-3/TRBV12-4	NA	TRBJ1-5	TGTGCCAGCAGTAGGGACGGAAAAAGCAATCAGCCCCAGCATTTT	CASSRDGKSNQPQHF
NA	TRBV11-2	NA	TRBJ1-2	TGTGCCAGCAGCCCCTACAGAAATAACTATGGCTACACCTTC	CASSPYRNNYGYTF
NA	TRBV5-4	NA	TRBJ2-7	TGTGCCAGCAGCTTGAGAGGACAGAGCTCCTACGAGCAGTACTTC	CASSLRGQSSYEQYF
NA	TRBV6-1	NA	TRBJ2-5	TGTGCCAGCAGCATGAACCCGACAGAGACCCAGTACTTC	CASSMNPTETQYF
NA	TRBV5-5	TRBD2	TRBJ2-5	TGTGCCAGCAGCTTAGCCCCCATAATAGCGGGGGGGCCCCAAGAGACCCAGTACTTC	CASSLAPIIAGGPQETQYF
few	TRBV7-2	NA	TRBJ2-1	TGTGCCAGCAGCTTAGTTGGGGGGGCGTATGAGCAGTTCTTC	CASSLVGGAYEQFF
few	TRBV20-1	TRBD2	TRBJ2-1	TGCAGTGCTTCCTGGACTAGCGGGGGGTTTGAGCAGTTCTTC	CSASWTSGGFEQFF
few	TRBV7-2	NA	TRBJ2-7	TGTGCCAGCAGCTCCAGGGTTTCAACCTTCTACGAGCAGTACTTC	CASSSRVSTFYEQYF
few	TRBV5-1	NA	TRBJ1-2	TGCGCCAGCAGCCAGGACAGTGCCTATGGCTACACCTTC	CASSQDSAYGYTF
few	TRBV7-9	TRBD1	TRBJ1-2	TGTGCCAGCAGCCCTTGGACAGGGGGGAACTATGGCTACACCTTC	CASSPWTGGNYGYTF
NA	TRBV9	TRBD1	TRBJ2-5	TGTGCCAGCAGCGTCGGGACAGAAGAGACCCAGTACTTC	CASSVGTEETQYF
NA	TRBV4-1	NA	TRBJ2-1	TGCGCCAGCAGCCAAGCCTCAGGGGCGTGGGCTCAGCAGTTCTTC	CASSQASGAWAQQFF
many	TRBV4-3	TRBD1	TRBJ1-5	TGCGCCAGCAGCCCCGGGACAGGGGGCGCGGAGCCCCAGCATTTT	CASSPGTGGAEPQHF
few	TRBV19	NA	TRBJ2-7	TGTGCCAGTAACGATCCCCCCGCCGAGCAGTACTTC	CASNDPPAEQYF
many	TRBV7-2	TRBD1	TRBJ2-5	TGTGCCAGCAGCCCAGGACAGGGGGCATACTTC	CASSPGQGAYF
NA	TRBV12-3/TRBV12-4	NA	TRBJ1-4	TGTGCCAGCAGTCCCTCCCTGGGGAGTTTTGCAACTAATGAAAAACTGTTTTTT	CASSPSLGSFATNEKLFF
few	TRBV15	TRBD1	TRBJ1-2	TGTGCCACCAGCAGAGATCGGACAGGCCGCCCCTCTGGCTACACCTTC	CATSRDRTGRPSGYTF
few	TRBV9	TRBD1	TRBJ1-2	TGTGCCAGCAGCGCACAGGGGGCTAGTGGCTACACCTTC	CASSAQGASGYTF
NA	TRBV7-9	TRBD2	TRBJ2-3	TGTGCCAGCAGCTTACTAGCGGGAGTTTCGGATACGCAGTATTTT	CASSLLAGVSDTQYF
NA	TRBV6-6	NA	TRBJ2-7	TGTGCCAGCAGTTACTCGACAGAAAGCTCCTACGAGCAGTACTTC	CASSYSTESSYEQYF
NA	TRBV7-8	NA	TRBJ1-4	TGTGCCAGCAGCTTGGCAGGGAGGGAAAAACTGTTTTTT	CASSLAGREKLFF
few	TRBV12-5	NA	TRBJ1-1	TGTGCTAGCCGCCCTGGTTTGAACACTGAAGCTTTCTTT	CASRPGLNTEAFF
few	TRBV15	TRBD1	TRBJ1-6	TGTGCCACCAGCAGAGCAGGGACAGCGTTCTCCTATAATTCACCCCTCCACTTT	CATSRAGTAFSYNSPLHF
few	TRBV3-1	TRBD1	TRBJ1-1	TGTGCCAGCAGCCAAGAGACAGGGGCTCAAGCTTTCTTT	CASSQETGAQAFF
few	TRBV5-1	TRBD1	TRBJ1-6	TGCGCCAGCGCGGACTCGGGACAGCGTTATTCACCCCTCCACTTT	CASADSGQRYSPLHF
few	TRBV6-2/TRBV6-3	NA	TRBJ2-3	TGTGCCAGCACCGCCGGAGATTTGAGCACAGATACGCAGTATTTT	CASTAGDLSTDTQYF
few	TRBV20-1	TRBD2	TRBJ2-1	TGCAGTGACACTAGGGCTAGCGGGGTGGGTGAGCAGTTCTTC	CSDTRASGVGEQFF
many	TRBV3-1	NA	TRBJ1-2	TGTGCCAGCAGCCCCCGGGGTAACTATGGCTACACCTTC	CASSPRGNYGYTF
few	TRBV6-6	NA	TRBJ1-1	TGTGCCAGCAGTAAAACTCGGGACGGAAGCGCTTTCTTT	CASSKTRDGSAFF
NA	TRBV5-5	NA	TRBJ2-3	TGTGCCAGCAGCCCGACAGGCAACACAGATACGCAGTATTTT	CASSPTGNTDTQYF
NA	TRBV5-4	TRBD2	TRBJ2-3	TGTGCCAGCAGCTCGATACTAGCGATGGGCACAGATACGCAGTATTTT	CASSSILAMGTDTQYF
few	TRBV12-3/TRBV12-4	NA	TRBJ2-1	TGTGCCAGCAGCCGTGGTTTACTAGCATCCGACGATGAGCAGTTCTTC	CASSRGLLASDDEQFF
NA	TRBV20-1	NA	TRBJ2-5	TGCAGTGCTAGAGATTGGGGTGAGGAGACCCAGTACTTC	CSARDWGEETQYF
NA	TRBV7-9	NA	TRBJ2-7	TGTGCCAGCAGGACAGAGACCTACGAGCAGTACTTC	CASRTETYEQYF
many	TRBV3-1	TRBD2	TRBJ2-4	TGTGCCAGCAGCCTCCAAGGCGGGGGAGCCAAAAACATTCAGTACTTC	CASSLQGGGAKNIQYF
NA	TRBV5-1	TRBD1	TRBJ2-5	TGCGCCAGCAGCTTGGGGGACAGGGTTCAAGAGACCCAGTACTTC	CASSLGDRVQETQYF